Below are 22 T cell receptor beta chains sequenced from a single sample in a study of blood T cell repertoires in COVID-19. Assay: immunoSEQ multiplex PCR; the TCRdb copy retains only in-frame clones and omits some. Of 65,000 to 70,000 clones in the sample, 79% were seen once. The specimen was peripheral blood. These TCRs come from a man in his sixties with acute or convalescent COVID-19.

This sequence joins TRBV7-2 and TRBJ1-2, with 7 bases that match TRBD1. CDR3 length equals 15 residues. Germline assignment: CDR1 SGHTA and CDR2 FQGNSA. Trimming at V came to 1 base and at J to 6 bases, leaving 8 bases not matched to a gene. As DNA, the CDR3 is TGTGCCAGCAGCTTAGGGCTGTTACAGGGGAATGGCTACACCTTC. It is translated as CASSLGLLQGNGYTF.

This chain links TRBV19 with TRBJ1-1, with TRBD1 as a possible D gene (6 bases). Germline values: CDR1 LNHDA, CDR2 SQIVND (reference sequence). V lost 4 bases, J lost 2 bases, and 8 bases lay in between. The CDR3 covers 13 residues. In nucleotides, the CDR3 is TGTGCCAGTAGTAGGACAGCTAACACTGAAGCTTTCTTT. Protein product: CASSRTANTEAFF.

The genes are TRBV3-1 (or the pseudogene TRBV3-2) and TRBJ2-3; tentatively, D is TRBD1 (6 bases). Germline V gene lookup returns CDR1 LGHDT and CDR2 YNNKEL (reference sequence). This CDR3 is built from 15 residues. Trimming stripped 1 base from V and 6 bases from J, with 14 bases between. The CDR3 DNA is TGTGCCAGCAGCCAAGTTAAACAGGGATGGGATACGCAGTATTTT. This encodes CASSQVKQGWDTQYF.

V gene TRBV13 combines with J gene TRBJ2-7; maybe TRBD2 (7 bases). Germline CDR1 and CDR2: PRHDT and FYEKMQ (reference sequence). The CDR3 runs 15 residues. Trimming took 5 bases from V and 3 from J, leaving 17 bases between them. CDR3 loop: CASSPRGGALYEQYF. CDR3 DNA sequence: TGTGCCAGCAGCCCCCGAGGGGGGGCCCTCTACGAGCAGTACTTC. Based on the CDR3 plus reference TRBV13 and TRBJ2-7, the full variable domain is AAGVIQSPRHLIKEKRETATLKCYPIPRHDTVYWYQQGPGQDPQFLISFYEKMQSDKGSIPDRFSAQQFSDYHSELNMSSLELGDSALYFCASSPRGGALYEQYFGPGTRLTVT.

CDR3 coding DNA: TGTGCCAGCAGCGTAGCGACAGGGCACTCCTACGAGCAGTACTTC. It translates to CASSVATGHSYEQYF. The gene calls are TRBV9 and TRBJ2-7, with TRBD1 identical over 7 bases. Germline loops: CDR1 SGDLS, CDR2 YYNGEE. The length of the CDR3 is 15 residues. V lost 0 bases to trimming and J lost 0 bases; unmatched junction nucleotides: 3.

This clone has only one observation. The CDR3 here is CASSNGQGYGYTF. The CDR3 region has the DNA TGTGCCAGCAGTAACGGACAGGGGTATGGCTACACCTTC. The V and J genes are TRBV6-5 and TRBJ1-2, with 9 bases that match TRBD1. The J segment lost 5 bases and the V segment lost 5 bases, leaving 3 bases of the junction unmatched. The CDR3 is 13 amino acids. The V gene's germline CDR1 is MNHEY and CDR2 SVGAGI.

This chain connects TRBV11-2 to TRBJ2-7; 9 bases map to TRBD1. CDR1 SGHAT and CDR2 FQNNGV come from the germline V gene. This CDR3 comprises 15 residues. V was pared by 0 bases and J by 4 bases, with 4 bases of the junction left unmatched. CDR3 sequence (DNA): TGTGCCAGCAGCTTAGACGGACAGGGGTTTTACGAGCAGTACTTC. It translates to CASSLDGQGFYEQYF.

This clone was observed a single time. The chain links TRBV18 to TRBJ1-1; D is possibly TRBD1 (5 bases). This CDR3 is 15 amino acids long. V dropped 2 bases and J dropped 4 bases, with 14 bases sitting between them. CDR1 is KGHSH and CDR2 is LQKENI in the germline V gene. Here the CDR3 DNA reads TGTGCCAGCTCACCAAATAAGGGGCAGGGCACTGAAGCTTTCTTT. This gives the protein CASSPNKGQGTEAFF. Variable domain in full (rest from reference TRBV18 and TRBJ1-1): NAGVMQNPRHLVRRRGQEARLRCSPMKGHSHVYWYRQLPEEGLKFMVYLQKENIIDESGMPKERFSAEFPKEGPSILRIQQVVRGDSAAYFCASSPNKGQGTEAFFGQGTRLTVV.

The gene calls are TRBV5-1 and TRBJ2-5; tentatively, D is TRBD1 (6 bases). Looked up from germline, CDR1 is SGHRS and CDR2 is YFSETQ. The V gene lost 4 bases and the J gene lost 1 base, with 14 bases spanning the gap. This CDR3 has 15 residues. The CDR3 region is CASSAQGSRQETQYF. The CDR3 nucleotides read TGCGCCAGCAGCGCACAGGGATCGCGCCAAGAGACCCAGTACTTC.

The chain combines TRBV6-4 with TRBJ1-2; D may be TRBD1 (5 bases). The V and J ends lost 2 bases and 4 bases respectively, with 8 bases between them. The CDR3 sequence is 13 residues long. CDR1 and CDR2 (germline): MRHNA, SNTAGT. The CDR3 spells CASSDGGGYGYTF. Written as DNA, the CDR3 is TGTGCCAGCAGTGACGGCGGGGGCTATGGCTACACCTTC.

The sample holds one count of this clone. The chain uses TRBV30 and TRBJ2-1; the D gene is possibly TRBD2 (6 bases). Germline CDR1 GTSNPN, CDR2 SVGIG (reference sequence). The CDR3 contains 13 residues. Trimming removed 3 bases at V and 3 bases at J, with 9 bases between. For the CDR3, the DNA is TGTGCCTGGAGACTAGCCTTCTACAATGAGCAGTTCTTC. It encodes CAWRLAFYNEQFF.

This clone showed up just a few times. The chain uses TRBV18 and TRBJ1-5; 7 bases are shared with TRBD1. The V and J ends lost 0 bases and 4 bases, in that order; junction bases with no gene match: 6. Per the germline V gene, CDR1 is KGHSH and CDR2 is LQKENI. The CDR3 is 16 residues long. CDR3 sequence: CASSPPDQGVNQPQHF. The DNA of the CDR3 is TGTGCCAGCTCACCACCGGACCAGGGGGTTAATCAGCCCCAGCATTTT.

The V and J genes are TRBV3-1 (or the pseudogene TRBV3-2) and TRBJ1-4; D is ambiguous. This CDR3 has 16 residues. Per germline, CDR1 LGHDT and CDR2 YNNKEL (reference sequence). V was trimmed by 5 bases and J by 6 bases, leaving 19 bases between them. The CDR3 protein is CASSGRRETYDEKLFF. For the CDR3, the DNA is TGTGCCAGCAGCGGGCGGAGGGAGACCTATGATGAAAAACTGTTTTTT.

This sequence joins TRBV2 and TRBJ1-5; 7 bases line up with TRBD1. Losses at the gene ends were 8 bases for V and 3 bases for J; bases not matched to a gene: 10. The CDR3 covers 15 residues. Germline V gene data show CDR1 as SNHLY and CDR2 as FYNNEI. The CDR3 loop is CASVRDRSPNQPQHF. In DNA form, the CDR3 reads TGTGCCAGCGTCCGGGACAGATCCCCCAATCAGCCCCAGCATTTT.

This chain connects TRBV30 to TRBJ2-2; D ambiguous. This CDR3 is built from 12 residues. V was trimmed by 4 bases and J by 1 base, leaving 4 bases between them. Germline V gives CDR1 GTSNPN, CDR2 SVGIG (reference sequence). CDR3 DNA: TGTGCCTGGACCGGGAACACCGGGGAGCTGTTTTTT. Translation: CAWTGNTGELFF.

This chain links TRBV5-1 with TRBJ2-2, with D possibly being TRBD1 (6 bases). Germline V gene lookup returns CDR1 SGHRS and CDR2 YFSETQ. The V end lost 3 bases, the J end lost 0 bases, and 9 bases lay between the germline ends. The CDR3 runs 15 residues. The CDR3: CASSSGHSNTGELFF. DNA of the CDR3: TGCGCCAGCAGCTCGGGACATTCGAACACCGGGGAGCTGTTTTTT. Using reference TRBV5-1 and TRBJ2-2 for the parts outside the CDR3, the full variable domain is KAGVTQTPRYLIKTRGQQVTLSCSPISGHRSVSWYQQTPGQGLQFLFEYFSETQRNKGNFPGRFSGRQFSNSRSEMNVSTLELGDSALYLCASSSGHSNTGELFFGEGSRLTVL.

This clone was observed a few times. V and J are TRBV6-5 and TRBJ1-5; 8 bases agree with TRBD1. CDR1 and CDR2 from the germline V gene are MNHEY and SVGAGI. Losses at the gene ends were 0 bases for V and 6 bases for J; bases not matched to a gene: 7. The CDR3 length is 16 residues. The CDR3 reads CASSYSSGGLGQPQHF. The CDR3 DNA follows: TGTGCCAGCAGTTACTCGTCAGGGGGCTTGGGTCAGCCCCAGCATTTT.

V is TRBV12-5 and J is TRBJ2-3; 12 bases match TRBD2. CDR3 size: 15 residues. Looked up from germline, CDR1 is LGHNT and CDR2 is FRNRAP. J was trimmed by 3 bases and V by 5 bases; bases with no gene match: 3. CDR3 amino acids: CASGPGLAGTDTQYF. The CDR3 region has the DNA TGTGCTAGTGGTCCCGGACTAGCGGGGACAGATACGCAGTATTTT.

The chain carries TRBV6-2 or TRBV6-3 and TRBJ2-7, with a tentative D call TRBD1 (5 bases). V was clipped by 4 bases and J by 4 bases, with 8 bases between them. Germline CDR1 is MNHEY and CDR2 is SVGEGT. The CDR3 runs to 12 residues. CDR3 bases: TGTGCCAGCAGTTTCAAGGGGTACGAGCAGTACTTC. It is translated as CASSFKGYEQYF.

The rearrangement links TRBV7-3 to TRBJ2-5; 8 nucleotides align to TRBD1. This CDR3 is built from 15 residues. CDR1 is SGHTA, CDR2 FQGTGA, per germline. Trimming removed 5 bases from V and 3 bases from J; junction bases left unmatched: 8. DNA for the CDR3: TGTGCCAGCAGCCCGGGACAGGTTAAAAAAGAGACCCAGTACTTC. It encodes CASSPGQVKKETQYF.

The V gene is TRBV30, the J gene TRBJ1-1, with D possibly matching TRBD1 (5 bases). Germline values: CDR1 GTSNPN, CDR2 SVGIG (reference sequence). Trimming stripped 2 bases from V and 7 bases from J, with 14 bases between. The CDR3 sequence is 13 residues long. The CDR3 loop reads CAWSLQSQGEAFF. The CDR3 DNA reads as TGTGCCTGGAGTCTCCAGAGCCAGGGTGAAGCTTTCTTT. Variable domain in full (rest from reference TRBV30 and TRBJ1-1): SQTIHQWPATLVQPVGSPLSLECTVEGTSNPNLYWYRQAAGRGLQLLFYSVGIGQISSEVPQNLSASRPQDRQFILSSKKLLLSDSGFYLCAWSLQSQGEAFFGQGTRLTVV.

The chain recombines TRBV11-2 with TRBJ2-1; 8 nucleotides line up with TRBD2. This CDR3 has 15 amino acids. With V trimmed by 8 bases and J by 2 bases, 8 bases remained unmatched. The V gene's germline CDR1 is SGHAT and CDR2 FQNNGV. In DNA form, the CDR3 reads TGTGCCAGCGCGTCCTTAGCGGGGACCTACAATGAGCAGTTCTTC. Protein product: CASASLAGTYNEQFF. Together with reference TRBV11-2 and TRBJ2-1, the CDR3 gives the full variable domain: EAGVAQSPRYKIIEKRQSVAFWCNPISGHATLYWYQQILGQGPKLLIQFQNNGVVDDSQLPKDRFSAERLKGVDSTLKIQPAKLEDSAVYLCASASLAGTYNEQFFGPGTRLTVL.